This TCR beta chain was obtained from a study of T-cell reconstitution after alpha-beta-depleted transplantation in children. A TCRbeta library incorporating unique molecular identifiers was prepared. TCRdb re-called the PCR reads through MiXCR, storing one row per CDR3 protein. The sample records about 460,000 distinct CDR3 sequences, approximately 12% being singletons. Trimming took 0 bases from V and 4 from J; bases not matched to a gene: 6. Germline CDR1 KGHSY, CDR2 FQNENV. This CDR3 is built from 16 residues. V is TRBV16 and J is TRBJ1-2, with 9 bases fitting TRBD1. The clonotype was recovered from a human donor who donated a stem cell graft to a child with combined immunodeficiency. Sample: PBMCs from the stem cell graft donor, taken from the stem cell graft. CDR3 region: CASSQSGTGRSYGYTF. In nucleotides, the CDR3 is TGTGCCAGCAGCCAATCTGGGACAGGGAGATCCTATGGCTACACCTTC.